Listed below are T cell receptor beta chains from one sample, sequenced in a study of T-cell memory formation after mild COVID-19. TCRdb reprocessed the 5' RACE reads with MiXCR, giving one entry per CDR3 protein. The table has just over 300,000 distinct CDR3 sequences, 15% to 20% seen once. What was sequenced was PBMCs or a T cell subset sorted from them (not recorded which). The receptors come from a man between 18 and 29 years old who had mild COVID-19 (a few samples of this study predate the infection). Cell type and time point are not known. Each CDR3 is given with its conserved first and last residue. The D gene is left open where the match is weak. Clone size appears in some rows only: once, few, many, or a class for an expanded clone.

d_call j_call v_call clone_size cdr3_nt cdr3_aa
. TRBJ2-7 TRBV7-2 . TGTGCCAGCAGCCCGGGGGTTGAGCAGTACTTC CASSPGVEQYF
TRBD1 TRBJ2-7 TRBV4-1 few TGCGCCAGCAGCCATACCCGGACAGGGTACGAGCAGTACTTC CASSHTRTGYEQYF
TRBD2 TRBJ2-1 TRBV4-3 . TGCGCCAGCAGCCTCTCTCGCCAGCGGGGGGGCAGTGAGCAGTTCTTC CASSLSRQRGGSEQFF
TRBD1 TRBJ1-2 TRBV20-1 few TGCAGTGCTGGGGACAGGGGGCGAGGTGGCTACACCTTC CSAGDRGRGGYTF
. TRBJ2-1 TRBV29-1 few TGCAGCGTTGGTCGCGGGGCCAATGAGCAGTTCTTC CSVGRGANEQFF
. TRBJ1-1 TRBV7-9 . TGTGCCAGCAGCCTACCATTCACTGAAGCTTTCTTT CASSLPFTEAFF
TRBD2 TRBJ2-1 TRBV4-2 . TGTGCCAGCAGCCAACCGAGCGGGGGGGCCTACAATGAGCAGTTCTTC CASSQPSGGAYNEQFF
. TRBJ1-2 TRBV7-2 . TGTGCCAGCAGCTATAAAAGGGGAGCTAACTATGGCTACACCTTC CASSYKRGANYGYTF
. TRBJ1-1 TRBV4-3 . TGCGCCAGCAGCCAAGATAGGTCGGCTTACACTGAAGCTTTCTTT CASSQDRSAYTEAFF
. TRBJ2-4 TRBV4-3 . TGCGCCAGCAGCCAAGGCCTAGGGGCCCTAGCCAAAAACATTCAGTACTTC CASSQGLGALAKNIQYF
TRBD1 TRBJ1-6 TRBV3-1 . TGTGCCAGCAGCCACAGGGGGAATTCACCCCTCCACTTT CASSHRGNSPLHF
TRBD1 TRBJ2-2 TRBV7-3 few TGTGCCAGCAGCTCTCTTTGGACAGGGAACACCGGGGAGCTGTTTTTT CASSSLWTGNTGELFF
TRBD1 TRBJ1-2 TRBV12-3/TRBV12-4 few TGTGCCAGCAGTTTAAGGGACAGGGGGCTCTATGGCTACACCTTC CASSLRDRGLYGYTF
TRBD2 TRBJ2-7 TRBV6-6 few TGTGCCAGCAGTCCCCTAGCGGAAAGCTCCTACGAGCAGTACTTC CASSPLAESSYEQYF
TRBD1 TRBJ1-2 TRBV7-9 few TGTGCCAGCAGCTCCCGGGACAGGGGTTCATATGGCTACACCTTC CASSSRDRGSYGYTF
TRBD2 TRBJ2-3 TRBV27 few TGTGCCAGCAGGCTAGCGGGGGGGCCCTATGGTACAGATACGCAGTATTTT CASRLAGGPYGTDTQYF
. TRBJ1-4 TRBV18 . TGTGCCAGCTCACCTCACAGCGGACCTAATGAAAAACTGTTTTTT CASSPHSGPNEKLFF
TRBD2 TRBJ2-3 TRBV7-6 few TGTGCCAGCAGCCCGGGGGGAAATACGCAGTATTTT CASSPGGNTQYF
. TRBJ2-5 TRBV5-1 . TGCGCCAGCAGCTTCCGGGGGTCAACGGGGGAGACCCAGTACTTC CASSFRGSTGETQYF
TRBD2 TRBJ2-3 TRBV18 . TGTGCCAGCTCAACCCAGCGGGGGGGCCGTGGAGATACGCAGTATTTT CASSTQRGGRGDTQYF
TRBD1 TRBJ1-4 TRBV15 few TGTGCCACCAGCAGGGCCACAGGGGCCCTAAATGAAAAACTGTTTTTT CATSRATGALNEKLFF
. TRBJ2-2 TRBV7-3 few TGTGCCAGCAGCACCGGGAGTTCGAACACCGGGGAGCTGTTTTTT CASSTGSSNTGELFF
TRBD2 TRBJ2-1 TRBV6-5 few TGTGCCAGCAGTGTCCGGGGGGGGAATGAGCAGTTCTTC CASSVRGGNEQFF
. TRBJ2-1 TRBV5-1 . TGCGCCAGCAGCTTGGCAGCGATCCTACTGAATGAGCAGTTCTTC CASSLAAILLNEQFF
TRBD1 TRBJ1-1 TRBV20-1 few TGCAGTGCTAGATCTTGGACAGGGCTGACTGAAGCTTTCTTT CSARSWTGLTEAFF
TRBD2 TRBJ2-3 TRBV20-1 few TGCAGTGCTAGAGGTCTGAATTGGGCTAGCGGTAGCACAGATACGCAGTATTTT CSARGLNWASGSTDTQYF
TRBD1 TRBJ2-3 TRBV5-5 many TGTGCCAGCAGCGACCGACAGGGGGCCACAGATACGCAGTATTTT CASSDRQGATDTQYF
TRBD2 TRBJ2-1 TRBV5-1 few TGCGCCAGCAGCCGACCCGAACGACTAGCGGGGATCGATGAGCAGTTCTTC CASSRPERLAGIDEQFF
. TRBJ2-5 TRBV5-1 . TGCGCCAGCAGCCCCGTATTGGGGGAGACCCAGTACTTC CASSPVLGETQYF
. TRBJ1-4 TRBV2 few TGTGCCAGCACCAGGGACGATGAAAAACTGTTTTTT CASTRDDEKLFF
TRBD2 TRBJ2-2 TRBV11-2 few TGTGCCAGCAGCCTCAGACTAGCGGGGGGGACCGGGGAGCTGTTTTTT CASSLRLAGGTGELFF
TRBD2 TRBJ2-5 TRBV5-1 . TGCGCCAGCAGCTTCCCCGGGACTAGCGGGGGCTTGGGAAAAGAGACCCAGTACTTC CASSFPGTSGGLGKETQYF
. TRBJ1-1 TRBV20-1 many TGCAGTGCTAGAGTGGTCGACACCTACACTGAAGCTTTCTTT CSARVVDTYTEAFF
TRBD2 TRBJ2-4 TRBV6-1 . TGTGCCAGCAGTGGAGCGGGGGGGAAAAACATTCAGTACTTC CASSGAGGKNIQYF
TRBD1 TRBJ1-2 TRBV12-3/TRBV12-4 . TGTGCCAGCATACCTCTTGGGACAGGGGGCATGTATGGCTACACCTTC CASIPLGTGGMYGYTF
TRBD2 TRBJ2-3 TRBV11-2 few TGTGCCAGCAGCCACAAGACTAGCGGGGGGGCAGATACGCAGTATTTT CASSHKTSGGADTQYF
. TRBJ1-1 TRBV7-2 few TGTGCCAGCAGCTTTGGGGTAGAGAAGACTGAAGCTTTCTTT CASSFGVEKTEAFF
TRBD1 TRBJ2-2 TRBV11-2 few TGTGCCAGCAGCCGGACAGGGGGCGAGAGAGCCGGGGAGCTGTTTTTT CASSRTGGERAGELFF
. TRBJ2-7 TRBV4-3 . TGCGCCAGCAGCCAAGGCCCCTTCGCGGGGTACTCCTACGAGCAGTACTTC CASSQGPFAGYSYEQYF
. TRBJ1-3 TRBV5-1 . TGCGCCAGCAGCCCCAGGACAGCCAGCCGCTCTGGAAACACCATATATTTT CASSPRTASRSGNTIYF
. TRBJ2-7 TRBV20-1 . TGCAGTGCTAGAAATCCACGGGGCTCCTACGAGCAGTACTTC CSARNPRGSYEQYF